These 3 T cell receptor beta chains share one sample of origin, sequenced in a study of shared clonotypes between healthy human individuals. The repertoire was sequenced with immunoSEQ multiplex PCR; TCRdb's copy has only in-frame clones and lacks some. The sample lists over a million clones, roughly 96% occurring once. The sequenced sample consisted of naive CD4+ T cells sorted from blood. Subset here: CD45RA+ positively selected. These receptor sequences come from a man aged 30 to 39 in good health.

This chain links TRBV13 with TRBJ1-3, with D unclear. Germline values: CDR1 PRHDT, CDR2 FYEKMQ (reference sequence). Trimming left V 4 bases short and J 7 bases short, with 5 bases between. This CDR3 is 11 amino acids long. This CDR3 is CASSWRNTIYF. The CDR3 DNA reads as TGTGCCAGCAGCTGGAGGAACACCATATATTTT.

V is TRBV11-3 and J is TRBJ2-5; D gene ambiguous. There are 13 residues in the CDR3. The germline V gene encodes CDR1 SGHNT and CDR2 YENEEA. V was trimmed by 5 bases and J by 1 base, leaving 8 bases between them. The CDR3 protein is CASSRAFQETQYF. DNA for the CDR3: TGTGCCAGCAGCCGGGCGTTCCAAGAGACCCAGTACTTC. Drawing the rest from reference TRBV11-3 and TRBJ2-5, the complete variable domain is EAGVVQSPRYKIIEKKQPVAFWCNPISGHNTLYWYLQNLGQGPELLIRYENEEAVDDSQLPKDRFSAERLKGVDSTLKIQPAELGDSAVYLCASSRAFQETQYFGPGTRLLVL.

V gene TRBV7-2 combines with J gene TRBJ1-5; no definite D call. V was clipped by 5 bases and J by 4 bases, with 15 bases between them. Germline V gene data show CDR1 as SGHTA and CDR2 as FQGNSA. The CDR3 extends over 15 amino acids. CDR3 loop: CASSPRGQTNQPQHF. The CDR3 DNA reads TGTGCCAGCAGCCCTCGAGGCCAAACTAATCAGCCCCAGCATTTT.